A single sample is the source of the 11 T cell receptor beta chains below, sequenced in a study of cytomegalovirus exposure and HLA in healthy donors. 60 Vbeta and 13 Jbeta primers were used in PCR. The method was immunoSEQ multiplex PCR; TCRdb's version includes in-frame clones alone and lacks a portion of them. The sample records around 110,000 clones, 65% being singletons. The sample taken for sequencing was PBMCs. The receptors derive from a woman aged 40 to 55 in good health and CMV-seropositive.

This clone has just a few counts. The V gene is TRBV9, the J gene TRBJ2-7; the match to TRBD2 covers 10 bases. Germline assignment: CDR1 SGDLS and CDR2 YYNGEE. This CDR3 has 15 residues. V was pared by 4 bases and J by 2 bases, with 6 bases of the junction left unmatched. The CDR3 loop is CASSPASGRTYEQYF. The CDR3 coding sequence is TGTGCCAGCAGCCCAGCTAGCGGGAGAACCTACGAGCAGTACTTC.

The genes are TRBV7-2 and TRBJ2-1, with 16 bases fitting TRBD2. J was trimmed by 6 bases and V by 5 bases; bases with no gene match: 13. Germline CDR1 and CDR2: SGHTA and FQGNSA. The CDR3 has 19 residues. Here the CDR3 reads CASSPPPGLAGGPSNEQFF. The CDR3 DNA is TGTGCCAGCAGCCCCCCCCCGGGACTAGCGGGAGGGCCGAGCAATGAGCAGTTCTTC.

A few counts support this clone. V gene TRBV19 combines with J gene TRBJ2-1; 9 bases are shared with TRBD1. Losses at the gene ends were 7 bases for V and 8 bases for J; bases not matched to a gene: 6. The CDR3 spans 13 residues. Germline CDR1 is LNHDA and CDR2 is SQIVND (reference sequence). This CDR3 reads CASNPTGGDEQFF. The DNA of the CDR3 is TGTGCCAGTAACCCAACAGGGGGCGATGAGCAGTTCTTC.

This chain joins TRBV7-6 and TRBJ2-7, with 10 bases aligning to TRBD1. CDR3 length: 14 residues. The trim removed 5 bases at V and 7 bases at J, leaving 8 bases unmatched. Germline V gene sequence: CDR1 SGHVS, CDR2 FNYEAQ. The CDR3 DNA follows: TGTGCCAGCAGCCCGACAGGGGGCCGGGGAGAGCAGTACTTC. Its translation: CASSPTGGRGEQYF.

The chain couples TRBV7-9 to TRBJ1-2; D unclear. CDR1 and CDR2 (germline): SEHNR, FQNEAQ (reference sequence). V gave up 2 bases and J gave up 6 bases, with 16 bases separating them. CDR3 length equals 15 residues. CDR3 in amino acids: CASSLIRTDGHGYTF. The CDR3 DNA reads TGTGCCAGCAGCTTAATAAGAACAGACGGCCATGGCTACACCTTC.

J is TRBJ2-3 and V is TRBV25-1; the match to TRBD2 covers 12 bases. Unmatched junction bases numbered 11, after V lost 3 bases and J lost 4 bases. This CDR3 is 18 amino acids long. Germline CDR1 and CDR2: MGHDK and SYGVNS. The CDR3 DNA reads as TGTGCCAGCAGTGATTGGGCTAGCGGGAGGGCCGGCCCAGATACGCAGTATTTT. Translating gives CASSDWASGRAGPDTQYF.

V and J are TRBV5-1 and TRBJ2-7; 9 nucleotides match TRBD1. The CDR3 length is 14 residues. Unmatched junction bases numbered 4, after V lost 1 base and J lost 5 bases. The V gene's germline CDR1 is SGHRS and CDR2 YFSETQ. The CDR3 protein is CASSLRGQGNEQYF. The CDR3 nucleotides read TGCGCCAGCAGCTTGAGGGGACAGGGCAACGAGCAGTACTTC.

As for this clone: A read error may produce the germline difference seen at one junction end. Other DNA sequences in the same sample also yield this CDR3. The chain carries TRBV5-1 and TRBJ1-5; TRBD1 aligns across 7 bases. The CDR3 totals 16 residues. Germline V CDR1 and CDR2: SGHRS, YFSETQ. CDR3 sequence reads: CASSLGAGGINQPQHF. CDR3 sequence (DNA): TGCGCCAGCAGCTTGGGGGCAGGGGGAATCAATCAGCCTCAGCATTTT.

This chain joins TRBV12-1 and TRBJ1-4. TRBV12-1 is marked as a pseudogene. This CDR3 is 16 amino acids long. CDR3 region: CASSAPDGTTNEKLFF. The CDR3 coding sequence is TGTGCCAGCAGCGCCCCGGACGGGACAACTAATGAAAAACTGTTTTTT.

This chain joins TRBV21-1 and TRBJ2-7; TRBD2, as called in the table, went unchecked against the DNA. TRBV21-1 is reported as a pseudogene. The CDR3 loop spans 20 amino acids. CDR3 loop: CASSTPQGLAGGPSDYEQYF. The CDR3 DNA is TGTGCCAGCAGCACACCACAGGGACTAGCGGGAGGGCCCTCCGACTACGAGCAGTACTTC.

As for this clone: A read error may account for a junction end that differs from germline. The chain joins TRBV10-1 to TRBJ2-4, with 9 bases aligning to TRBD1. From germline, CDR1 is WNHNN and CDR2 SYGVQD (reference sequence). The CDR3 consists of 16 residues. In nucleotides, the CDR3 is TGCGCCACGGACAGGGGCCGGGTTCCAGCCAAAAACATTCAGCACTTC. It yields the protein CATDRGRVPAKNIQHF.